The 8 T cell receptor beta chains below come from one sample, sequenced in a study of T-cell memory formation after mild COVID-19. One entry per CDR3 protein results from TCRdb running MiXCR on the 5' RACE reads. The sample comprises roughly 400,000 distinct CDR3 sequences, approximately 24% of which are singletons, and around 8.1% rests with the top ten. The sequenced sample consisted of PBMCs or a T cell subset sorted from them (not recorded which). These receptors were collected from an adult woman who had mild COVID-19 (a few samples of this study predate the infection). Cell type and time point are not known.

The chain recombines TRBV18 with TRBJ1-1, with TRBD1 matching 8 bases. The CDR3 runs to 16 residues. The germline gives CDR1 KGHSH, CDR2 LQKENI. Trimming removed 0 bases from V and 4 bases from J; junction bases left unmatched: 7. DNA of the CDR3: TGTGCCAGCTCACCACCGTCAGGGGGCTTGAGCACTGAAGCTTTCTTT. Its protein is CASSPPSGGLSTEAFF.

This clonotype has just a few counts. The germline gene is not matched at one end of the junction; a read error may be the cause. V is TRBV19 and J is TRBJ2-4; tentatively, D is TRBD1 (5 bases). Germline CDR1 LNHDA, CDR2 SQIVND (reference sequence). The CDR3 length is 14 residues. The chain's CDR3 is CASSVDRAKNIQYF. DNA for the CDR3: TGTGCCAGTAGTGTAGACAGAGCCAAAAACATTCAGTACTTC.

This clonotype was seen a few times. The chain employs TRBV14 and TRBJ1-3, with D maybe TRBD1 (6 bases). Between the trimmed V and J ends, which lost 2 bases and 3 bases, there was a span of 11 bases. CDR1 and CDR2 from the germline V gene are SGHDN and FVKESK. The CDR3 length is 15 residues. The CDR3 nucleotides are TGTGCCAGCAGCCAACAGGGGCGCTTTGGAAACACCATATATTTT. Amino acid sequence: CASSQQGRFGNTIYF.

This clonotype was seen a handful of times. The rearrangement uses TRBV4-2 and TRBJ1-4; TRBD1 matches 11 bases. From germline, CDR1 is LGHNA and CDR2 YNFKEQ. The CDR3 extends over 16 amino acids. V was clipped by 3 bases and J by 8 bases; unmatched bases: 8. The CDR3 here is CASSHSWTGGQEKLFF. CDR3 nucleotide sequence: TGTGCCAGCAGCCATTCCTGGACAGGGGGCCAGGAAAAACTGTTTTTT.

CDR3 in DNA: TGTGCCAGCAGCCAGGGACAGGGGATTCGGACTGAAGCTTTCTTT. It encodes CASSQGQGIRTEAFF. The V gene is TRBV3-1, the J gene TRBJ1-1, with 10 bases lining up with TRBD1. Germline assignment: CDR1 LGHDT and CDR2 YNNKEL (reference sequence). The CDR3 is made up of 15 amino acids. Losses at the gene ends were 3 bases for V and 5 bases for J; bases not matched to a gene: 6.

This clonotype occurred a few times. J is TRBJ2-5 and V is TRBV4-1; 7 bases are shared with TRBD1. This CDR3 contains 14 residues. Per germline, CDR1 MGHRA and CDR2 YSYEKL. Unmatched junction bases numbered 4, after V lost 3 bases and J lost 3 bases. Here the CDR3 reads CASSHPGTEETQYF. DNA for the CDR3: TGCGCCAGCAGCCACCCCGGGACAGAAGAGACCCAGTACTTC.

This clonotype appeared a few times. The gene calls are TRBV3-1 and TRBJ1-3; no definite D call. From germline, CDR1 is LGHDT and CDR2 YNNKEL (reference sequence). The CDR3 consists of 16 residues. V was pared by 4 bases and J by 0 bases, with 13 bases between. CDR3: CASSPSRRDSGNTIYF. CDR3 nucleotides: TGTGCCAGCAGCCCCAGCCGCCGCGACTCTGGAAACACCATATATTTT.

This clonotype was found a few times. This chain links TRBV7-9 with TRBJ2-7, with no clear D. Germline CDR1 reads SEHNR; CDR2 reads FQNEAQ (reference sequence). V gave up 5 bases and J gave up 5 bases, with 10 bases separating them. The CDR3 covers 12 residues. The CDR3 DNA sequence: TGTGCCAGCAGCCCGCGAAACGACGAGCAGTACTTC. Translated: CASSPRNDEQYF.